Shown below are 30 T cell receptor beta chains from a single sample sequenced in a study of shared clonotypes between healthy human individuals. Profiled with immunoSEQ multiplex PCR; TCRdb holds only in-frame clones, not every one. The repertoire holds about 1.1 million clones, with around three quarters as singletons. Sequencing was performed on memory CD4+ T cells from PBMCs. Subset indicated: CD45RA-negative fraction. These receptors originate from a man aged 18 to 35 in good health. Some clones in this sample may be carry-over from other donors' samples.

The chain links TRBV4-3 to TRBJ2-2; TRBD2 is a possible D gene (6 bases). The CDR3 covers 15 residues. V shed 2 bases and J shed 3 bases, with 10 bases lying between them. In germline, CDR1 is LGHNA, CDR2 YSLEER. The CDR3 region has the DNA TGCGCCAGCAGCCAACTACCGGGGGACACCGGGGAGCTGTTTTTT. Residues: CASSQLPGDTGELFF.

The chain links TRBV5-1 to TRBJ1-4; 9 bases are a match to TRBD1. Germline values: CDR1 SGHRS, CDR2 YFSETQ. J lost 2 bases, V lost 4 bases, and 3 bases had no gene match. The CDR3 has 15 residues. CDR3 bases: TGCGCCAGCAGCGGAGGGACAGGGACTAATGAAAAACTGTTTTTT. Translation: CASSGGTGTNEKLFF.

CDR3 coding DNA: TGTGCCAGCAGCTCTCTACAGCTAGCCAAAAACATTCAGTACTTC. Encoded protein: CASSSLQLAKNIQYF. V gene TRBV7-9 combines with J gene TRBJ2-4; D unresolved. The CDR3 has 15 amino acids. V was cut by 4 bases and J by 0 bases, with 10 bases left in between. Looked up from germline, CDR1 is SEHNR and CDR2 is FQNEAQ (reference sequence). The whole variable domain, filled in from reference TRBV7-9 and TRBJ2-4, reads DTGVSQNPRHKITKRGQNVTFRCDPISEHNRLYWYRQTLGQGPEFLTYFQNEAQLEKSRLLSDRFSAERPKGSFSTLEIQRTEQGDSAMYLCASSSLQLAKNIQYFGAGTRLSVL.

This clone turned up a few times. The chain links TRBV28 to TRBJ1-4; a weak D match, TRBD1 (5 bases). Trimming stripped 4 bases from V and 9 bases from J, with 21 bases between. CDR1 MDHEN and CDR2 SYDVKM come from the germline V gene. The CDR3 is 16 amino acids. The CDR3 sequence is CASSSRNWEGKKKLFF. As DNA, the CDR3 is TGTGCCAGCAGTTCCCGGAACTGGGAGGGGAAAAAAAAACTGTTTTTT. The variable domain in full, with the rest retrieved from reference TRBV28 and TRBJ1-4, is DVKVTQSSRYLVKRTGEKVFLECVQDMDHENMFWYRQDPGLGLRLIYFSYDVKMKEKGDIPEGYSVSREKKERFSLILESASTNQTSMYLCASSSRNWEGKKKLFFGSGTQLSVL.

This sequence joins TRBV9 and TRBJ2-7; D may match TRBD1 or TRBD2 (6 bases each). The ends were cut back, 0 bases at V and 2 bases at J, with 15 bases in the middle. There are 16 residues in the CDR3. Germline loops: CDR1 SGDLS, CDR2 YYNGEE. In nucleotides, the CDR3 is TGTGCCAGCAGCGTAGGAGAGGGCGGGACAACCTACGAGCAGTACTTC. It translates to CASSVGEGGTTYEQYF.

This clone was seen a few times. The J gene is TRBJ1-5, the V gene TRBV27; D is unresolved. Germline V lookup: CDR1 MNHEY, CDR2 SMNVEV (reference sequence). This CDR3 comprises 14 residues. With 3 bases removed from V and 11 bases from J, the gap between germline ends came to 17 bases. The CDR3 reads CASSLSGYESAQHF. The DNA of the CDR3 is TGTGCCAGCAGTTTGTCGGGGTACGAATCAGCCCAGCATTTT.

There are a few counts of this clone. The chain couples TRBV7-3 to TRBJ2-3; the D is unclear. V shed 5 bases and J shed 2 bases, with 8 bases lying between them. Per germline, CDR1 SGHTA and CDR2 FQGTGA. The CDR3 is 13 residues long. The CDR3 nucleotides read TGTGCCAGCAGCCAGATTTACACAGATACGCAGTATTTT. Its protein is CASSQIYTDTQYF.

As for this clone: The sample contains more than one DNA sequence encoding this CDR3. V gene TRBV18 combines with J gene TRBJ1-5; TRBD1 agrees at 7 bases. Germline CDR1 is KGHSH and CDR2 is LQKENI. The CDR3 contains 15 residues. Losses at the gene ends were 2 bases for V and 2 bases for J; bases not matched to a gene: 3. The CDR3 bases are TGTGCCAGCTCACCAAACAGGGGTGGCAATCAGCCCCAGCATTTT. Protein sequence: CASSPNRGGNQPQHF.

Written as DNA, the CDR3 is TGTGCCAGCAGCCCTACAGTAGGGACTGCCTACAATGAGCAGTTCTTC. It codes for CASSPTVGTAYNEQFF. The chain combines TRBV4-2 with TRBJ2-1; D is perhaps TRBD2 (6 bases). From germline, CDR1 is LGHNA and CDR2 YNFKEQ. The CDR3 is 16 amino acids. Trimming removed 4 bases from V and 2 bases from J, with 15 bases in between.

The CDR3 sequence is CSALSEYGYTF. The CDR3 DNA reads TGCAGTGCGTTGTCAGAGTATGGCTACACCTTC. This chain links TRBV20-1 with TRBJ1-2; D gene unclear. Germline V gene lookup returns CDR1 DFQATT and CDR2 SNEGSKA (reference sequence). The V end was cut by 6 bases, the J end by 5 bases, with 10 bases between. The CDR3 loop spans 11 amino acids.

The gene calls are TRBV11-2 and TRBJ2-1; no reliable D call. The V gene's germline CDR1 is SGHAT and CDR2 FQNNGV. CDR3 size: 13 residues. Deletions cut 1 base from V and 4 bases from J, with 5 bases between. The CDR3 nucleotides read TGTGCCAGCAGCTTAGCGCCGTACAATGAGCAGTTCTTC. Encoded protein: CASSLAPYNEQFF.

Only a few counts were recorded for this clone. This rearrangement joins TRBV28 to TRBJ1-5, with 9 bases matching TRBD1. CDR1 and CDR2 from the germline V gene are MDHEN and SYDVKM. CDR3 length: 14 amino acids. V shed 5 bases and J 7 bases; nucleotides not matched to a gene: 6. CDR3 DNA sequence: TGTGCCAGCAGTCCGGACAGGGGAGGACAGCCCCAGCATTTT. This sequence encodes CASSPDRGGQPQHF.

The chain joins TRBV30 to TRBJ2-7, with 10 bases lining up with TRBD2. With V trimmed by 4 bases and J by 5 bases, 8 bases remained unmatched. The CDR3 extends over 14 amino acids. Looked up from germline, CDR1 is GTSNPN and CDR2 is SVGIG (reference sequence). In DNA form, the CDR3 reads TGTGCCTGGACTAGCGGGAGTAAGTGGGACGAGCAGTACTTC. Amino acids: CAWTSGSKWDEQYF. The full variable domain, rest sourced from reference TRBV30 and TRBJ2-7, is SQTIHQWPATLVQPVGSPLSLECTVEGTSNPNLYWYRQAAGRGLQLLFYSVGIGQISSEVPQNLSASRPQDRQFILSSKKLLLSDSGFYLCAWTSGSKWDEQYFGPGTRLTVT.

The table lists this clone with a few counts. Here the CDR3 DNA reads TGTGCCACACAGGTTAACTATGGCTACACCTTC. It translates to CATQVNYGYTF. This rearrangement joins TRBV6-6 to TRBJ1-2; tentative D call: TRBD1 (5 bases). The V and J ends lost 10 bases and 1 base respectively, with 7 bases between them. This CDR3 has 11 residues. Looked up from germline, CDR1 is MNHNY and CDR2 is SVGAGI (reference sequence).

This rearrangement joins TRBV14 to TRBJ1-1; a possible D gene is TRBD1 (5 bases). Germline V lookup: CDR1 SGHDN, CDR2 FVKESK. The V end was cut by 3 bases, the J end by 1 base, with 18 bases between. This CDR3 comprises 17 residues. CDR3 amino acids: CASSQVGTAGPNTEAFF. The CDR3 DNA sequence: TGTGCCAGCAGCCAGGTGGGGACCGCTGGCCCGAACACTGAAGCTTTCTTT.

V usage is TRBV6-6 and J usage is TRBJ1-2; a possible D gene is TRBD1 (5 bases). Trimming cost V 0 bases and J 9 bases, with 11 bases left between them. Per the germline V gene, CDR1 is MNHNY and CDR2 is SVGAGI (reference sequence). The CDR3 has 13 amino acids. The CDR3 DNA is TGTGCCAGCAGTTACTCGCCCGGGACTCGCTACACCTTC. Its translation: CASSYSPGTRYTF.

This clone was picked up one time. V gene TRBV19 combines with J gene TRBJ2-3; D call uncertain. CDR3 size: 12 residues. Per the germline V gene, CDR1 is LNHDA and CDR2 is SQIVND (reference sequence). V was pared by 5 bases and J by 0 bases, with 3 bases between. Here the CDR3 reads CASSASTDTQYF. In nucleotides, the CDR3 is TGTGCCAGTAGTGCGAGCACAGATACGCAGTATTTT.

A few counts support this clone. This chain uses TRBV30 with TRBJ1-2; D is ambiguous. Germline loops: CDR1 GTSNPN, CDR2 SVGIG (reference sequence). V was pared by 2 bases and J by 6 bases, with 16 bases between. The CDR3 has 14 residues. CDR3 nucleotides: TGTGCCTGGAGTCGCAGGACCCGGGGAAATGGCTACACCTTC. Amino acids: CAWSRRTRGNGYTF.

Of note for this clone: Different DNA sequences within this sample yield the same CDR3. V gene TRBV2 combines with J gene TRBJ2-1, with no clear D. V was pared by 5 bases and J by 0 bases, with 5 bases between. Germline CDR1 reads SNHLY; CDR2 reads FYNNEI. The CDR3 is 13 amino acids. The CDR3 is CASSRDSYNEQFF. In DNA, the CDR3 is TGTGCCAGCAGTAGGGACTCCTACAATGAGCAGTTCTTC.

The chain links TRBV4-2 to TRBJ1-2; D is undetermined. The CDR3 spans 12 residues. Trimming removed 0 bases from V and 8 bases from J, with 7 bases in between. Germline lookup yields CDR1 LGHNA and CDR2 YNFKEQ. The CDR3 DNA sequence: TGTGCCAGCAGCCAAGATCGTGGGGGCTACACCTTC. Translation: CASSQDRGGYTF.

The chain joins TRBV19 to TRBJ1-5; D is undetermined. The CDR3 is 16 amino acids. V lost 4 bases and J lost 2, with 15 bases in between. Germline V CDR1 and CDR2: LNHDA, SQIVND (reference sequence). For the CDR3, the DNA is TGTGCCAGTAGTACCCTTGACGGAGTGGGCAATCAGCCCCAGCATTTT. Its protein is CASSTLDGVGNQPQHF.

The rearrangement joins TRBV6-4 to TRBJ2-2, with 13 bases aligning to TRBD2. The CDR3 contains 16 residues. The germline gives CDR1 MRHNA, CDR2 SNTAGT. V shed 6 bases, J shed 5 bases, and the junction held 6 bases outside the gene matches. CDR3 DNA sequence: TGTGCCAGCAGCGGACTAGCGGGAGAGGGTACCGGGGAGCTGTTTTTT. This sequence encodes CASSGLAGEGTGELFF.

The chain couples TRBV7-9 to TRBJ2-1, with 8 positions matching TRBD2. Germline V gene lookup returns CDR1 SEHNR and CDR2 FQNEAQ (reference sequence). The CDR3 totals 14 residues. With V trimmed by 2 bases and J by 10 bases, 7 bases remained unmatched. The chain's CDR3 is CASSLIAGTREQFF. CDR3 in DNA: TGTGCCAGCAGCTTAATAGCGGGAACTCGGGAGCAGTTCTTC.

The CDR3 reads CASSQEPSGRAFSYEQYF. Here the CDR3 DNA reads TGCGCCAGCAGCCAAGAACCTAGCGGGAGGGCCTTCTCCTACGAGCAGTACTTC. The V and J genes are TRBV4-1 and TRBJ2-7, with 12 bases lining up with TRBD2. The CDR3 sequence is 18 residues long. From germline, CDR1 is MGHRA and CDR2 YSYEKL. V lost 0 bases and J lost 0; bases outside the gene matches: 6.

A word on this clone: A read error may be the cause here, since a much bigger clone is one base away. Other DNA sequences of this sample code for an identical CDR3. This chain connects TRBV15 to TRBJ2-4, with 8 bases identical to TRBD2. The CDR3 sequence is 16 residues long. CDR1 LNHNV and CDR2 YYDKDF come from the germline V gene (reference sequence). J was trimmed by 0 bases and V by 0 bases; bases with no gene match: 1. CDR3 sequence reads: CATSREAGGAKNIQYF. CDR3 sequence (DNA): TGTGCCACCAGCAGAGAGGCGGGGGGAGCCAAAAACATTCAGTACTTC.

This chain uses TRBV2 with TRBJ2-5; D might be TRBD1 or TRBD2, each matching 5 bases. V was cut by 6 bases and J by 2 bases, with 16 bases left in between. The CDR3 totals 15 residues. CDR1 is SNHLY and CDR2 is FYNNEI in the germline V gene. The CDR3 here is CASSAGTLAQETQYF. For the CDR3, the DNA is TGTGCCAGCAGCGCCGGGACGCTGGCTCAAGAGACCCAGTACTTC.

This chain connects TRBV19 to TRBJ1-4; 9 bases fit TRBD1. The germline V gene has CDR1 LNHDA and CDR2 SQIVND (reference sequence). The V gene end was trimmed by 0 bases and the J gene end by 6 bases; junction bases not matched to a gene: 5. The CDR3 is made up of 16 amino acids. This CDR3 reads CASSIDPTGGYEKLFF. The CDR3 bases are TGTGCCAGTAGTATAGATCCGACAGGGGGTTATGAAAAACTGTTTTTT.

The CDR3 DNA sequence: TGTGCCAGCAGCCCTGCCAGCGCTGAGGGGCGCGATACGCAGTATTTT. This codes for CASSPASAEGRDTQYF. The J gene is TRBJ2-3, the V gene TRBV4-2, with D perhaps matching TRBD1 or TRBD2 (5 bases each). Germline assignment: CDR1 LGHNA and CDR2 YNFKEQ. The CDR3 has 16 amino acids. Trimming removed 4 bases at V and 6 bases at J, with 20 bases between.

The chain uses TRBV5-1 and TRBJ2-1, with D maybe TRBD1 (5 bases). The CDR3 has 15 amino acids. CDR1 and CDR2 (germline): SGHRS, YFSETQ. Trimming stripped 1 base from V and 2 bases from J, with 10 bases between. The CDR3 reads CASSLIAGTYNEQFF. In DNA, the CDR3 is TGCGCCAGCAGCTTGATCGCAGGGACCTACAATGAGCAGTTCTTC.

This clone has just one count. This chain's CDR3 is CASSASGQGVNIQYF. CDR3 sequence (DNA): TGTGCCAGCTCAGCCTCGGGACAGGGGGTAAACATTCAGTACTTC. The chain recombines TRBV18 with TRBJ2-4, with 11 bases aligning to TRBD1. Germline CDR1 KGHSH, CDR2 LQKENI. The CDR3 consists of 15 residues. V was pared by 5 bases and J by 6 bases, with 6 bases of the junction left unmatched.